One sample yielded the 18 T cell receptor beta chains listed below, sequenced in a study of cytomegalovirus exposure and HLA in healthy donors (dated by TCRdb to about 2017). Libraries were made using the immunoSEQ multiplex PCR assay. For the multiplex PCR, a mixture combining 60 forward primers for TCR Vbeta segments and 13 reverse primers for TCR Jbeta segments was used. The clones in this table, taken by TCRdb from immuneACCESS, are in-frame only. Not every clone is retained; where verified, under half of the shortfall comes from an unresolved V gene, and the cause of the rest is unknown. Across this sample there are about 120,000 clones, with around two thirds seen only once. Of the sample, more than 2% falls within the top ten clones. Source material: PBMCs. The receptors stem from a human donor in good health.

The gene calls are TRBV27 and TRBJ2-3; D is unresolved. The CDR3 is 14 residues long. Per the germline V gene, CDR1 is MNHEY and CDR2 is SMNVEV (reference sequence). Trimming pared 2 bases from V and 3 bases from J, leaving 9 bases between. CDR3 in DNA: TGTGCCAGCAGTTTACGCTTACAGACAGATACGCAGTATTTT. Translation: CASSLRLQTDTQYF.

This chain links TRBV28 with TRBJ2-7; 10 bases are a match to TRBD2. V trimming: 2 bases; J trimming: 10 bases; junction bases outside the gene matches: 8. The CDR3 has 14 residues. Germline V CDR1 and CDR2: MDHEN, SYDVKM. The CDR3 is CASSLMAASGSQYF. The CDR3 bases are TGTGCCAGCAGTTTAATGGCGGCTAGCGGGAGTCAGTACTTC.

This sequence joins TRBV29-1 and TRBJ1-3, with D perhaps TRBD1 (5 bases). The CDR3 is 11 amino acids. V lost 2 bases to trimming and J lost 7 bases, with 6 bases between them. CDR1 is SQVTM, CDR2 ANQGSEA, per germline. The CDR3 DNA is TGCAGCGTTGAAAAGGGGAACACCATATATTTT. It is translated as CSVEKGNTIYF.

The DNA of the CDR3 is TGTGCCAGCAGTTTTACTAGCGGTATGACCCAGTACTTC. Residues: CASSFTSGMTQYF. V gene TRBV27 combines with J gene TRBJ2-5; 8 positions agree with TRBD2. This CDR3 is 13 amino acids long. The V and J ends lost 3 bases and 7 bases, in that order; junction bases with no gene match: 4. The germline CDR1 and CDR2 sequences are MNHEY and SMNVEV (reference sequence).

CDR3: CASSFFGGANTGELFF. DNA of the CDR3: TGTGCCAGCAGCTTTTTTGGGGGCGCGAACACCGGGGAGCTGTTTTTT. This rearrangement joins TRBV5-6 to TRBJ2-2; D is perhaps TRBD1 (6 bases). The ends were cut back, 2 bases at V and 0 bases at J, with 11 bases in the middle. The CDR3 spans 16 residues. Germline V gene sequence: CDR1 SGHDT, CDR2 YYEEEE. The full variable domain, rest sourced from reference TRBV5-6 and TRBJ2-2, is DAGVTQSPTHLIKTRGQQVTLRCSPKSGHDTVSWYQQALGQGPQFIFQYYEEEERQRGNFPDRFSGHQFPNYSSELNVNALLLGDSALYLCASSFFGGANTGELFFGEGSRLTVL.

This chain links TRBV30 with TRBJ1-1; D possibly corresponds to TRBD1 (6 bases). The V end was cut by 4 bases, the J end by 1 base, with 19 bases between. The CDR3 covers 16 residues. The germline CDR1 and CDR2 sequences are GTSNPN and SVGIG (reference sequence). The CDR3 is CAWTKGAGAWNTEAFF. CDR3 bases: TGTGCCTGGACTAAGGGAGCAGGGGCGTGGAACACTGAAGCTTTCTTT.

The chain combines TRBV11-3 with TRBJ1-3, with no clear D. Trimming shortened V by 3 bases and J by 3 bases, and 12 bases separated the two germline ends. Germline V gene sequence: CDR1 SGHNT, CDR2 YENEEA. This CDR3 contains 15 residues. The CDR3 DNA follows: TGTGCCAGCAGCTTTGCACCGGGATATGGAAACACCATATATTTT. This encodes CASSFAPGYGNTIYF.

The rearrangement links TRBV6-5 to TRBJ2-7; 11 bases agree with TRBD2. CDR3 length equals 14 residues. J was trimmed by 5 bases and V by 8 bases; bases with no gene match: 8. Germline V CDR1 and CDR2: MNHEY, SVGAGI. CDR3 protein: CASRSTSGIDEQYF. Here the CDR3 DNA reads TGTGCCAGCCGTTCGACTAGCGGGATAGACGAGCAGTACTTC.

V and J are TRBV4-2 and TRBJ2-6; D is undetermined. CDR3 length: 15 amino acids. In germline, CDR1 is LGHNA, CDR2 YNFKEQ. The ends were cut back, 3 bases at V and 2 bases at J, with 8 bases in the middle. CDR3 sequence (DNA): TGTGCCAGCAGCCAGCTATCTGCTGGGGCCAACGTCCTGACTTTC. Protein product: CASSQLSAGANVLTF.

The chain has TRBV11-1 and TRBJ2-2; 9 nucleotides line up with TRBD2. Germline values: CDR1 SGHAT, CDR2 FQDESV (reference sequence). The CDR3 sequence is 16 residues long. The trim removed 0 bases at V and 5 bases at J, leaving 4 bases unmatched. The CDR3 spells CASSLAGLARTGELFF. CDR3 DNA sequence: TGTGCCAGCAGCTTAGCGGGACTAGCCAGAACCGGGGAGCTGTTTTTT. The variable domain in full, completed from reference TRBV11-1 and TRBJ2-2, reads EAEVAQSPRYKITEKSQAVAFWCDPISGHATLYWYRQILGQGPELLVQFQDESVVDDSQLPKDRFSAERLKGVDSTLKIQPAELGDSAMYLCASSLAGLARTGELFFGEGSRLTVL.

The chain couples TRBV30 to TRBJ2-7; 8 bases map to TRBD2. Trimming removed 1 base from V and 3 bases from J; junction bases left unmatched: 17. Germline V gene data show CDR1 as GTSNPN and CDR2 as SVGIG (reference sequence). The CDR3 has 18 residues. CDR3 residues: CAWSDIPPGPGGNYEQYF. The CDR3 DNA reads as TGTGCCTGGAGTGATATACCCCCGGGACCGGGAGGGAACTACGAGCAGTACTTC. Looking up the rest from reference TRBV30 and TRBJ2-7 gives the full variable domain: SQTIHQWPATLVQPVGSPLSLECTVEGTSNPNLYWYRQAAGRGLQLLFYSVGIGQISSEVPQNLSASRPQDRQFILSSKKLLLSDSGFYLCAWSDIPPGPGGNYEQYFGPGTRLTVT.

This chain uses TRBV7-9 with TRBJ2-1; the D gene is possibly TRBD2 (6 bases). CDR3 length equals 15 residues. The germline CDR1 and CDR2 sequences are SEHNR and FQNEAQ (reference sequence). Between the trimmed V and J ends, which lost 5 bases and 4 bases, there was a span of 15 bases. Here the CDR3 DNA reads TGTGCCAGCAGCCTAGGGCGGGGAAAGTACAATGAGCAGTTCTTC. Its protein is CASSLGRGKYNEQFF.

The chain recombines TRBV6-5 with TRBJ2-7; maybe TRBD1 (7 bases). V shed 6 bases and J shed 4 bases, with 16 bases lying between them. Germline V lookup: CDR1 MNHEY, CDR2 SVGAGI. This CDR3 has 14 amino acids. CDR3 bases: TGTGCCAGCAGCACGGGGGCAGGGGGGTACGAGCAGTACTTC. Protein: CASSTGAGGYEQYF.

CDR3 residues: CATSAQTTGYQPQHF. In DNA form, the CDR3 reads TGTGCCACCAGCGCACAAACAACAGGGTATCAGCCCCAGCATTTT. The chain couples TRBV15 to TRBJ1-5; D is perhaps TRBD1 (6 bases). Per germline, CDR1 LNHNV and CDR2 YYDKDF (reference sequence). The CDR3 is 15 residues long. Trimming removed 5 bases from V and 5 bases from J, with 16 bases in between. Complete variable domain (other parts from reference TRBV15 and TRBJ1-5): DAMVIQNPRYQVTQFGKPVTLSCSQTLNHNVMYWYQQKSSQAPKLLFHYYDKDFNNEADTPDNFQSRRPNTSFCFLDIRSPGLGDTAMYLCATSAQTTGYQPQHFGDGTRLSIL.

This chain joins TRBV7-9 and TRBJ1-3; no definite D call. This CDR3 contains 16 residues. The V gene lost 5 bases and the J gene lost 3 bases, with 17 bases spanning the gap. Germline V gene lookup returns CDR1 SEHNR and CDR2 FQNEAQ (reference sequence). The CDR3 sequence: CASSEAAPTFGNTIYF. In DNA form, the CDR3 reads TGTGCCAGCAGCGAAGCGGCTCCTACCTTTGGAAACACCATATATTTT.

This clone has just one count. V and J are TRBV30 and TRBJ1-2, with TRBD1 identical over 7 bases. In germline, CDR1 is GTSNPN, CDR2 SVGIG (reference sequence). V shed 2 bases and J 3 bases; nucleotides not matched to a gene: 3. This CDR3 has 13 residues. The CDR3 region has the DNA TGTGCCTGGAGTTCAGGGGGAGACTATGGCTACACCTTC. Amino acid sequence: CAWSSGGDYGYTF.

This rearrangement joins TRBV2 to TRBJ2-7; D unclear. The germline V and J ends were trimmed by 7 bases and 2 bases, with 12 bases remaining between them. Germline assignment: CDR1 SNHLY and CDR2 FYNNEI. This CDR3 is built from 13 residues. The CDR3 bases are TGTGCCAGCAACCTTGCTACCACCTACGAGCAGTACTTC. This codes for CASNLATTYEQYF.

The chain carries TRBV2 and TRBJ1-2; 7 positions agree with TRBD1. The CDR3 extends over 14 amino acids. In germline, CDR1 is SNHLY, CDR2 FYNNEI. V trimming: 1 base; J trimming: 7 bases; junction bases outside the gene matches: 6. The CDR3 DNA sequence: TGTGCCAGCAGTGAAGATCAGGCAGGGGGTGGCTACACCTTC. Translation gives CASSEDQAGGGYTF.